Sequencing of this T cell receptor beta chain was carried out in a study of radiotherapy plus CTLA-4 blockade in lung cancer. About the research overall: Objective responses were observed in around 17% of patients, and disease control was achieved by just over 30%.

Concerning this clone itself: Its antigen is as yet unknown.

Patients with chemo-refractory metastatic non-small-cell lung cancer received focal radiation plus CTLA-4 blockade with ipilimumab. Generated by immunoSEQ multiplex PCR, the TCRdb table keeps only in-frame clones and is missing some. The table has 56,000 or so clones, 79% seen once. Trimming shortened V by 5 bases and J by 5 bases, and 9 bases separated the two germline ends. There are 12 residues in the CDR3. The germline V gene has CDR1 LNHDA and CDR2 SQIVND (reference sequence). Study observations and caveats: TCR clones of tumor origin grew in blood after radiotherapy plus ipilimumab. The best prediction of response reportedly came from early blood T cell clone dynamics, with interferon-beta.

V gene TRBV19 combines with J gene TRBJ1-2; D gene ambiguous. The sequence derives from a human donor with non-small cell lung cancer who had a partial response to radiotherapy plus ipilimumab. Sequenced material: peripheral blood, taken from a patient treated with radiotherapy plus ipilimumab. CDR3 sequence (DNA): TGTGCCAGTAGTCTGTTACGGTATGGCTACACCTTC. Protein product: CASSLLRYGYTF.